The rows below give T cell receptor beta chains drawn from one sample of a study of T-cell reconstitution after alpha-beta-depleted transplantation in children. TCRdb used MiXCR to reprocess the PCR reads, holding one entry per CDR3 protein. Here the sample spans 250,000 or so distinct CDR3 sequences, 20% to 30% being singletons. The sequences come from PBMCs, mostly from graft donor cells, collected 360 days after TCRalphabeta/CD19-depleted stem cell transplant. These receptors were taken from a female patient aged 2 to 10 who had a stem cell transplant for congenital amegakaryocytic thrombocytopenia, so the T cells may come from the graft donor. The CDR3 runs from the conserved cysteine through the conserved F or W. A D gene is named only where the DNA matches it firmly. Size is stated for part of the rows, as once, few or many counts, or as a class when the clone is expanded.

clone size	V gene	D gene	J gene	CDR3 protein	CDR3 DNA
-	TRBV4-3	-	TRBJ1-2	CASSQGLQAVYGYTF	TGCGCCAGCAGCCAAGGTTTGCAGGCAGTCTATGGCTACACCTTC
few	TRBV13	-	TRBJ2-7	CASSYGGDDTDEQYF	TGTGCCAGCAGCTACGGTGGGGATGATACAGACGAGCAGTACTTC
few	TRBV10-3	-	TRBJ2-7	CAISAPPATYEQYF	TGTGCCATCAGTGCGCCACCGGCCACCTACGAGCAGTACTTC
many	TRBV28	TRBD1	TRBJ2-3	CASSLWSGTGTDTQYF	TGTGCCAGCAGTTTATGGTCAGGGACAGGCACAGATACGCAGTATTTT
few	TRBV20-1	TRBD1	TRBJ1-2	CSAKRDRARGYTF	TGCAGTGCTAAAAGGGACAGGGCGAGAGGCTACACCTTC
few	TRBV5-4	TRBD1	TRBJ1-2	CASSFSQGAPGYTF	TGTGCCAGCAGCTTTTCACAGGGGGCGCCGGGCTACACCTTC
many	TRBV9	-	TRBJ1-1	CASSTSTNTEAFF	TGTGCCAGCAGCACCAGCACGAACACTGAAGCTTTCTTT
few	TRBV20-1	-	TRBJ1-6	CSARRTAYNSPLHF	TGCAGTGCTAGACGGACAGCCTATAATTCACCCCTCCACTTT
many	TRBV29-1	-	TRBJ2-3	CSAKGAENTDTQYF	TGCAGCGCCAAGGGAGCAGAGAACACAGATACGCAGTATTTT
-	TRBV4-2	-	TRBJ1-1	CASSHSGLNTEAFF	TGTGCCAGCAGCCACTCCGGCCTGAACACTGAAGCTTTCTTT
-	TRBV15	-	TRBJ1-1	CATSRDRNRVNTEAFF	TGTGCCACCAGCAGAGATCGGAACAGGGTGAACACTGAAGCTTTCTTT
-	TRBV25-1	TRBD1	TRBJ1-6	CASSSTGGSSPLHF	TGTGCCAGCAGTTCGACAGGGGGCAGTTCACCCCTCCACTTT
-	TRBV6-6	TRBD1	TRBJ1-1	CASSKGGLTEAFF	TGTGCCAGCAGTAAAGGGGGCCTCACTGAAGCTTTCTTT
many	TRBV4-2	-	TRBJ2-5	CASSQESGTGWGETQYF	TGTGCCAGCAGCCAAGAAAGTGGTACGGGATGGGGAGAGACCCAGTACTTC
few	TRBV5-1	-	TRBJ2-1	CASSLAVGGSGNEQFF	TGCGCCAGCAGCTTGGCCGTCGGAGGTTCGGGGAATGAGCAGTTCTTC
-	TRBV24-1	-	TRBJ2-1	CATSDAFFGLGSNEQFF	TGTGCCACCAGTGATGCCTTTTTCGGACTGGGCTCGAATGAGCAGTTCTTC